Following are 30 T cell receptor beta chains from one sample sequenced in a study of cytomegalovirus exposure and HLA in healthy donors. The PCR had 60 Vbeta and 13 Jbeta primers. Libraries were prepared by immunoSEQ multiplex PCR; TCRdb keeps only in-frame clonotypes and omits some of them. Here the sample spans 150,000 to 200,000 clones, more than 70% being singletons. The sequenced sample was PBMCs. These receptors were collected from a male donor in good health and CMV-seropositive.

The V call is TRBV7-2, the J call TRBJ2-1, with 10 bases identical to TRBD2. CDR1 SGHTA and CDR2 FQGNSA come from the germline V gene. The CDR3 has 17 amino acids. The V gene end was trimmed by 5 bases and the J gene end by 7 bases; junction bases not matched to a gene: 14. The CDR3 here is CASSRILLAGENNEQFF. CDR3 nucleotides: TGTGCCAGCAGCCGTATTCTTCTAGCGGGAGAGAATAATGAGCAGTTCTTC.

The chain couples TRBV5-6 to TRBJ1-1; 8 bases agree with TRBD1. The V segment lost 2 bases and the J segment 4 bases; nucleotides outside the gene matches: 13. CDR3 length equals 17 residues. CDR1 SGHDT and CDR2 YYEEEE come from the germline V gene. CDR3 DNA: TGTGCCAGCAGCTTCTTTCCCGAAGACAGGGGCGGCACTGAAGCTTTCTTT. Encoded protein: CASSFFPEDRGGTEAFF.

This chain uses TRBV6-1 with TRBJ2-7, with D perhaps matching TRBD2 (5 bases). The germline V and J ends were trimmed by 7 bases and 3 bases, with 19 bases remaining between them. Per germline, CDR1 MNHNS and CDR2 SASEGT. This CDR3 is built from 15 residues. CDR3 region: CASIGGPIYNYEQYF. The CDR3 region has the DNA TGTGCCAGCATAGGCGGGCCAATCTACAACTACGAGCAGTACTTC.

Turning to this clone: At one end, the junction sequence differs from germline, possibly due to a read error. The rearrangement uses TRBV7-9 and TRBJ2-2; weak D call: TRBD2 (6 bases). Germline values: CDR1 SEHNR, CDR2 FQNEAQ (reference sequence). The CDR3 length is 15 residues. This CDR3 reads CSSSPGSGNTGELFF. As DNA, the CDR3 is TGTTCCAGCTCCCCAGGTAGCGGGAACACCGGGGAGCTGTTTTTT.

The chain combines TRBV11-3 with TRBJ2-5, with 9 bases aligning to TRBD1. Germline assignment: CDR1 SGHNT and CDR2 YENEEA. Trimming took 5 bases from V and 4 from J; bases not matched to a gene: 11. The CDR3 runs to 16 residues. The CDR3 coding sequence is TGTGCCAGCAGCCCCTGGACAGGGGAGGATGGAGAGACCCAGTACTTC. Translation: CASSPWTGEDGETQYF.

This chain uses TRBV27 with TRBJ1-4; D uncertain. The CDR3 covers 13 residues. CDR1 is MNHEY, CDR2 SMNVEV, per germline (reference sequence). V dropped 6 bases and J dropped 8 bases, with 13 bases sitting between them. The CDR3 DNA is TGTGCCAGCAGCTCCGCCCGCGGGGAAAAACTGTTTTTT. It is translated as CASSSARGEKLFF. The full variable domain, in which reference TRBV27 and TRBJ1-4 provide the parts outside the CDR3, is EAQVTQNPRYLITVTGKKLTVTCSQNMNHEYMSWYRQDPGLGLRQIYYSMNVEVTDKGDVPEGYKVSRKEKRNFPLILESPSPNQTSLYFCASSSARGEKLFFGSGTQLSVL.

CDR3 sequence reads: CASRSAGTGAYEQYF. The CDR3 nucleotides are TGTGCCAGCAGGAGTGCGGGGACAGGGGCCTACGAGCAGTACTTC. This rearrangement joins TRBV28 to TRBJ2-7; TRBD1 matches at 10 bases. The CDR3 is made up of 15 amino acids. Germline CDR1 MDHEN, CDR2 SYDVKM. Trimming took 6 bases from V and 2 from J; bases not matched to a gene: 7.

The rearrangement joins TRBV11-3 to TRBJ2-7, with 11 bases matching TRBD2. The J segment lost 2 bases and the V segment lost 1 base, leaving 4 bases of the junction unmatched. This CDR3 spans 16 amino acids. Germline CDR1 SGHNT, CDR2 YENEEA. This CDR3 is CASSLGGLADTYEQYF. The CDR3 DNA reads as TGTGCCAGCAGCTTAGGGGGACTAGCGGATACCTACGAGCAGTACTTC. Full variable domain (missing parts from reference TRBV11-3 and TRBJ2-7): EAGVVQSPRYKIIEKKQPVAFWCNPISGHNTLYWYLQNLGQGPELLIRYENEEAVDDSQLPKDRFSAERLKGVDSTLKIQPAELGDSAVYLCASSLGGLADTYEQYFGPGTRLTVT.

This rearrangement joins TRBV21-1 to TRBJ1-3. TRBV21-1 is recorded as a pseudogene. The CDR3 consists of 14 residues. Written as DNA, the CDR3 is TGTGCCAGCAACAAGGGGGGGACTGGAAACACCATATATTTT. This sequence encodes CASNKGGTGNTIYF.

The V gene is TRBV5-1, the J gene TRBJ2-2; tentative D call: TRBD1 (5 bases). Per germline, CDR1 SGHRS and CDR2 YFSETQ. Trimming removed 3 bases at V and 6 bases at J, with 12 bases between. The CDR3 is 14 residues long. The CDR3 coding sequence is TGCGCCAGCAGCTCCCAGGGATCGGCCGGGGAGCTGTTTTTT. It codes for CASSSQGSAGELFF.

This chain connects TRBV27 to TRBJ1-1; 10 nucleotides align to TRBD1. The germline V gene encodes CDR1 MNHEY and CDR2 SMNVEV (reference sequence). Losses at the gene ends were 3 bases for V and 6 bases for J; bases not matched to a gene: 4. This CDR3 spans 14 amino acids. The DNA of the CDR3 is TGTGCCAGCAGTTTCGGGACAGGGGTGGCTGAAGCTTTCTTT. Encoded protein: CASSFGTGVAEAFF.

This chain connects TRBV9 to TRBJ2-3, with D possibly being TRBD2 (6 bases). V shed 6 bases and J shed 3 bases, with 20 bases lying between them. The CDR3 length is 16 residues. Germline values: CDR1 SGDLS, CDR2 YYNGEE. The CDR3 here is CASTEGLGQGTDTQYF. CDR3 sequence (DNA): TGTGCCAGCACCGAGGGACTTGGCCAGGGAACAGATACGCAGTATTTT.

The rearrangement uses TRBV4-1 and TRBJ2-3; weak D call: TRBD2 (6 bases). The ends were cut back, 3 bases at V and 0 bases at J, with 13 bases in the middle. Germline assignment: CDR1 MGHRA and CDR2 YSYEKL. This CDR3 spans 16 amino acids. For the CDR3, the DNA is TGCGCCAGCAGCCAGTTATGGGCGGGAAGCACAGATACGCAGTATTTT. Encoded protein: CASSQLWAGSTDTQYF.

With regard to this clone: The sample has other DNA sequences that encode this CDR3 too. CDR3 sequence (DNA): TGTGCCAGCAGCCGGGGTAATGAGCAGTTCTTC. Translated, it gives CASSRGNEQFF. The chain is built from TRBV27 and TRBJ2-1, with D maybe TRBD2 (5 bases). Looked up from germline, CDR1 is MNHEY and CDR2 is SMNVEV (reference sequence). Trimming pared 6 bases from V and 7 bases from J, leaving 7 bases between. The CDR3 extends over 11 amino acids.

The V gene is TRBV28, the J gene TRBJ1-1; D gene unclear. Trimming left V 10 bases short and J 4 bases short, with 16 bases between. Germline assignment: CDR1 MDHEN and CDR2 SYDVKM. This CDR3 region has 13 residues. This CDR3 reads CATLRVEGTEAFF. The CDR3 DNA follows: TGTGCCACCCTGAGGGTTGAAGGCACTGAAGCTTTCTTT.

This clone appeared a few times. CDR3 region: CASSAVLAGGGETQYF. In DNA form, the CDR3 reads TGTGCCAGCAGCGCTGTACTAGCGGGAGGGGGGGAGACCCAGTACTTC. The chain is built from TRBV7-8 and TRBJ2-5; 13 bases agree with TRBD2. The CDR3 totals 16 residues. Germline V gene lookup returns CDR1 SGHVS and CDR2 FQNEAQ. Germline trimming cut 5 bases from V and 5 bases from J; bases unmatched to any gene: 8.

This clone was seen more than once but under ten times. The chain's CDR3 is CASSPYSTNEKLFF. The CDR3 DNA sequence: TGTGCCAGCAGTCCCTATTCAACTAATGAAAAACTGTTTTTT. This chain links TRBV28 with TRBJ1-4; unclear D gene. Trimming shortened V by 5 bases and J by 0 bases, and 7 bases separated the two germline ends. In germline, CDR1 is MDHEN, CDR2 SYDVKM. The CDR3 runs to 14 residues.

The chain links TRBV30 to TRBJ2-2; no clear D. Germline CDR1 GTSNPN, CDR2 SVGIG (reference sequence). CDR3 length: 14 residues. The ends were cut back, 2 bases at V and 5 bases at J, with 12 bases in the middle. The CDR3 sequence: CAWSRPVRTGELFF. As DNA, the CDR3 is TGTGCCTGGAGTCGCCCGGTGAGGACCGGGGAGCTGTTTTTT.

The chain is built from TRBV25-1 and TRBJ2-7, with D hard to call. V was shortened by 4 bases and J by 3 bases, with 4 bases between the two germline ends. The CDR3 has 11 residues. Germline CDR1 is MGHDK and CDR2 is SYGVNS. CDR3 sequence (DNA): TGTGCCAGCAGTGGAGGCTACGAGCAGTACTTC. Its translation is CASSGGYEQYF.

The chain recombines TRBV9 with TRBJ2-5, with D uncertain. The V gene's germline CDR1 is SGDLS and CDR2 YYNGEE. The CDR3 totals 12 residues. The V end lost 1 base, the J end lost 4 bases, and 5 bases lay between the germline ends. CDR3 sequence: CASSVPRETQYF. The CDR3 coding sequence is TGTGCCAGCAGCGTACCCCGAGAGACCCAGTACTTC.

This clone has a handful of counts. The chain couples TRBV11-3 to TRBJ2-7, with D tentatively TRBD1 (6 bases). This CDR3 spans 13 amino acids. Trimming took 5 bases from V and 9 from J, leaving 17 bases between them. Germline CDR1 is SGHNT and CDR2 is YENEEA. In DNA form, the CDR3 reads TGTGCCAGCAGCGCCCGACAGGATACTACGCAGTACTTC. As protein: CASSARQDTTQYF.

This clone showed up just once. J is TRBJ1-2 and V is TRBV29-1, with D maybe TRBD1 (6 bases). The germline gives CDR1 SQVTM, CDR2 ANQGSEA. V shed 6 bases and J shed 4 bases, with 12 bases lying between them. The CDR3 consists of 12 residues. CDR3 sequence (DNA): TGCAGCGTACAGGGAACGGTCTATGGCTACACCTTC. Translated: CSVQGTVYGYTF. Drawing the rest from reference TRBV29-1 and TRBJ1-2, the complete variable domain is SAVISQKPSRDICQRGTSLTIQCQVDSQVTMMFWYRQQPGQSLTLIATANQGSEATYESGFVIDKFPISRPNLTFSTLTVSNMSPEDSSIYLCSVQGTVYGYTFGSGTRLTVV.

CDR3 loop: CASRLGTFAYEQYF. The CDR3, as DNA: TGTGCCAGCAGGCTTGGGACTTTTGCCTACGAGCAGTACTTC. This chain uses TRBV7-8 with TRBJ2-7; D perhaps matches TRBD2 (6 bases). Germline values: CDR1 SGHVS, CDR2 FQNEAQ. CDR3 length: 14 amino acids. V was pared by 6 bases and J by 2 bases, with 14 bases between.

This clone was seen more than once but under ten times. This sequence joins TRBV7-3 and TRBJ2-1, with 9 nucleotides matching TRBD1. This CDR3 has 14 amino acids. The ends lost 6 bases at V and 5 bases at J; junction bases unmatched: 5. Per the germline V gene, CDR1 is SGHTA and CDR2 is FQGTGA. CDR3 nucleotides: TGTGCCAGCAGGACAGGGGGGGTTGACAATGAGCAGTTCTTC. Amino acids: CASRTGGVDNEQFF.

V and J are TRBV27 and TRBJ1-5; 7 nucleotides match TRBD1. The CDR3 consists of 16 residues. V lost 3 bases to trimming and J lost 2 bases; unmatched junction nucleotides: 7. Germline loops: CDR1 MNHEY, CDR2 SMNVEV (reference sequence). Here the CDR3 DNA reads TGTGCCAGCAGTTTCTCACAGGGGTATGGCAATCAGCCCCAGCATTTT. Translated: CASSFSQGYGNQPQHF.

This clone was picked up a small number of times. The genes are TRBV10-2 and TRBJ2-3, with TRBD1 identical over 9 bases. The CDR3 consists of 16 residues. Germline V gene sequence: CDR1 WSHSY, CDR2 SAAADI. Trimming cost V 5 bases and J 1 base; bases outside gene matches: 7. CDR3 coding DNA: TGCGCCAGCAGTATACAGGGGGCGACCGGCACAGATACGCAGTATTTT. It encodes CASSIQGATGTDTQYF.

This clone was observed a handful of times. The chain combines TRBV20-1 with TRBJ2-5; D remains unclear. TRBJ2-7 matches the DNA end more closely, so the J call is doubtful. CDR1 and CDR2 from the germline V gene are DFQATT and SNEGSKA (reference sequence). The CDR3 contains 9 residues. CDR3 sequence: CSASLEQYF. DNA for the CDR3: TGCAGTGCTAGCCTCGAGCAGTACTTC.

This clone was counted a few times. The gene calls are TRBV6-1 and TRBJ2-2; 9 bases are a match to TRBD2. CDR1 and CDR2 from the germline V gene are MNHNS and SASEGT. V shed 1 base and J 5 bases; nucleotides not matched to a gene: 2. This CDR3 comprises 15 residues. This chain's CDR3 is CASSEDSGGTGELFF. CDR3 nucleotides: TGTGCCAGCAGTGAAGATAGCGGGGGAACCGGGGAGCTGTTTTTT.

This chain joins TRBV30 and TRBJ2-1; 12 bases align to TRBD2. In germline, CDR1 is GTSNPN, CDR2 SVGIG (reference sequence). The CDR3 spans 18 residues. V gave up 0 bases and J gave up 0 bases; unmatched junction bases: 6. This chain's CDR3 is CAWSVLAGGSFSYNEQFF. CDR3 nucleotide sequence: TGTGCCTGGAGTGTACTAGCGGGAGGCTCTTTCTCCTACAATGAGCAGTTCTTC.

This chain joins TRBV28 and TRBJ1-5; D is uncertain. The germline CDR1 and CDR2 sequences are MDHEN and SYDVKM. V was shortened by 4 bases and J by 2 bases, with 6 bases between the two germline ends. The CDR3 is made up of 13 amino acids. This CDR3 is CASSYLGNQPQHF. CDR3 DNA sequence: TGTGCCAGCAGTTATCTTGGCAATCAGCCCCAGCATTTT.